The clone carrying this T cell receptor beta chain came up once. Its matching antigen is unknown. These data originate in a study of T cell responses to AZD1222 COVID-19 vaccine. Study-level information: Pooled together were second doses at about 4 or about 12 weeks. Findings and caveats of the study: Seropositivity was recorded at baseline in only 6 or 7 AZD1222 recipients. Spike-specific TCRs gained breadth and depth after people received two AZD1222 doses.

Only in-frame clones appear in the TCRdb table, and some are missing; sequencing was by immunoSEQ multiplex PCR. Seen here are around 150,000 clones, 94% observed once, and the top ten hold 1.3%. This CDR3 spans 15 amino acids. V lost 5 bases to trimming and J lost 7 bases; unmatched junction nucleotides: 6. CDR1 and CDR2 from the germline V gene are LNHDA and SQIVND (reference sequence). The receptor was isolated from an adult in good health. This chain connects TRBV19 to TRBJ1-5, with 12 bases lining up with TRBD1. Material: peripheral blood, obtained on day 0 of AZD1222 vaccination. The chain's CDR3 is CASSPGTGGRQPQHF. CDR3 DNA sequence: TGTGCCAGTAGTCCCGGGACAGGGGGCCGGCAGCCCCAGCATTTT.